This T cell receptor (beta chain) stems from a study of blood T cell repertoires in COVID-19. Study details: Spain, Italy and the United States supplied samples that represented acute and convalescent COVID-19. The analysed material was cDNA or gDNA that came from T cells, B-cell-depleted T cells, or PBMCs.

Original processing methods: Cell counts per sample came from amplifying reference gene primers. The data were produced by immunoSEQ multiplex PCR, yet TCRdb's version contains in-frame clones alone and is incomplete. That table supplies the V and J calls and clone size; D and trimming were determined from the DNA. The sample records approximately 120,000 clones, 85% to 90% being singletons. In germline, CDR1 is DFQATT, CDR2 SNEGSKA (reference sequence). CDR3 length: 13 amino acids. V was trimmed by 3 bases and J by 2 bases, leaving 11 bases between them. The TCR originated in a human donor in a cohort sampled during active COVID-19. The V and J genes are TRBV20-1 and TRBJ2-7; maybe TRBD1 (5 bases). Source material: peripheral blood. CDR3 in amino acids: CSASDTGTYEQYF. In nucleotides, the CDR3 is TGCAGTGCTAGTGACACAGGAACCTACGAGCAGTACTTC.